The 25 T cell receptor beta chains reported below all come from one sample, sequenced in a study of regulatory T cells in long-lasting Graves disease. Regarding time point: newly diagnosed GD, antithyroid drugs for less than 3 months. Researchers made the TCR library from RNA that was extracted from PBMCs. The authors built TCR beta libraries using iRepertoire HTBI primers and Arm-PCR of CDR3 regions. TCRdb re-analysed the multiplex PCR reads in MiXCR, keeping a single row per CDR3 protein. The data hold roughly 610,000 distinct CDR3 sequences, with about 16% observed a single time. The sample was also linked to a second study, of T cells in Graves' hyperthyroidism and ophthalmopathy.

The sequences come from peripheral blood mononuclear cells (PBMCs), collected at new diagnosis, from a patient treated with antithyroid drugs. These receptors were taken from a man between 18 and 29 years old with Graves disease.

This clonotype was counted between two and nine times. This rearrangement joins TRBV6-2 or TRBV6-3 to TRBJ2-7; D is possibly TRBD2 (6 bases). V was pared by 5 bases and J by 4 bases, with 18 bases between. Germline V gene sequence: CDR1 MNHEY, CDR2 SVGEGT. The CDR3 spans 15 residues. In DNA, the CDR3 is TGTGCCAGCAGTACTCCCTTGGGCGGGGCTTACGAGCAGTACTTC. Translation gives CASSTPLGGAYEQYF.

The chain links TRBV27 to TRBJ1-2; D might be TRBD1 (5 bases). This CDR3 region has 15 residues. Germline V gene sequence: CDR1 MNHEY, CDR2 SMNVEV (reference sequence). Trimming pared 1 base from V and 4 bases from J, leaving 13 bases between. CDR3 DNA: TGTGCCAGCAGTTTATTGTGGGGCGAGTCCTATGGCTACACCTTC. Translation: CASSLLWGESYGYTF.

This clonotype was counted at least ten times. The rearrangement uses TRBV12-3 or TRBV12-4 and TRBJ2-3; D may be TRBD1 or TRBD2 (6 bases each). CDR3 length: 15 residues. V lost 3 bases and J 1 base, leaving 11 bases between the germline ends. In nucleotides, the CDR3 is TGTGCCAGCAGTTTGGGGGGCGCGGGCACAGATACGCAGTATTTT. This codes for CASSLGGAGTDTQYF.

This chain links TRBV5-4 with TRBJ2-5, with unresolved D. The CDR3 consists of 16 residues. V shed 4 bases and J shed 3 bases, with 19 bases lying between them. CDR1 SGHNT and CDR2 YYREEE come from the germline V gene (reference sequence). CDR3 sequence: CASSPKLSGGEETQYF. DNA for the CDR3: TGTGCCAGCAGCCCCAAACTATCGGGCGGTGAAGAGACCCAGTACTTC.

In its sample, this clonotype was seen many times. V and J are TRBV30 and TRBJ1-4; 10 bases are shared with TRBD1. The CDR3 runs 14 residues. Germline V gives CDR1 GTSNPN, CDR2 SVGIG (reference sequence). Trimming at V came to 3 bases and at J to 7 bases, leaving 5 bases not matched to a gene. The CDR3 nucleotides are TGTGCCTGGAGGAGACAGGGGGCTTCTGAAAAACTGTTTTTT. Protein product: CAWRRQGASEKLFF.

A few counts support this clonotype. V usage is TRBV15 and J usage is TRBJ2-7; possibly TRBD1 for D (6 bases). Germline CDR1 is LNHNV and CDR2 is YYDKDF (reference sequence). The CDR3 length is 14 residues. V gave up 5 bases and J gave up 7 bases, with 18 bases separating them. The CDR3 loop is CATSGGQNLGEQYF. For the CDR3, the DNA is TGTGCCACCAGCGGAGGACAGAATTTGGGGGAGCAGTACTTC.

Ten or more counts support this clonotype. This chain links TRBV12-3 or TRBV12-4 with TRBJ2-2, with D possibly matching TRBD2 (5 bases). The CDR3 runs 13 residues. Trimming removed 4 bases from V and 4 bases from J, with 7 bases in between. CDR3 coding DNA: TGTGCCAGCAGTTGGGGAGCCACCGGGGAGCTGTTTTTT. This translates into CASSWGATGELFF.

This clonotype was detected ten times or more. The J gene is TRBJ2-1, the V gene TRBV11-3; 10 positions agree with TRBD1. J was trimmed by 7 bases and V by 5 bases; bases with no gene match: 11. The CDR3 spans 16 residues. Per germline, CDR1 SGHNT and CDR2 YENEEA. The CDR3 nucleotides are TGTGCCAGCAGCGGGGATGGACAGGGGGTTGGGAATGAGCAGTTCTTC. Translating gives CASSGDGQGVGNEQFF.

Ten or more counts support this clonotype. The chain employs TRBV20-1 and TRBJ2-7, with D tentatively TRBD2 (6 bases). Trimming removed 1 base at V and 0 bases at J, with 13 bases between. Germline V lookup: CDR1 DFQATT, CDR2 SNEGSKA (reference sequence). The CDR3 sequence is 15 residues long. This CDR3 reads CSARVARDFSYEQYF. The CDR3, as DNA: TGCAGTGCTAGAGTCGCCCGGGACTTCTCCTACGAGCAGTACTTC.

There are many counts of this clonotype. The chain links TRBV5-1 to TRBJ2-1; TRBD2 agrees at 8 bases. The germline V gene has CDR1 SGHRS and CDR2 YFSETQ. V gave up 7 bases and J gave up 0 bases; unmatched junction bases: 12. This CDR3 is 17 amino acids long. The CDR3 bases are TGCGCCAGCGGCCGGCGTACTAGCGGATTCTCCTACAATGAGCAGTTCTTC. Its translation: CASGRRTSGFSYNEQFF. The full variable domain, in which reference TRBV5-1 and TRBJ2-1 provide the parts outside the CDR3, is KAGVTQTPRYLIKTRGQQVTLSCSPISGHRSVSWYQQTPGQGLQFLFEYFSETQRNKGNFPGRFSGRQFSNSRSEMNVSTLELGDSALYLCASGRRTSGFSYNEQFFGPGTRLTVL.

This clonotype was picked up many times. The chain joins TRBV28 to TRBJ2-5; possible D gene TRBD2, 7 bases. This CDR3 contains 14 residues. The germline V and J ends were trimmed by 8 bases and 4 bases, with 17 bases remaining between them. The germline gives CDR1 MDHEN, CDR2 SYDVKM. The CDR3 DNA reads TGTGCCAGCGGTATATCGGGGGGCGCAGAGACCCAGTACTTC. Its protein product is CASGISGGAETQYF.

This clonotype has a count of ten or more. The CDR3 sequence is CATQRQGKETQYF. As DNA, the CDR3 is TGTGCCACCCAACGACAGGGGAAAGAGACCCAGTACTTC. The chain links TRBV6-1 to TRBJ2-5; 8 nucleotides agree with TRBD1. This CDR3 has 13 residues. CDR1 is MNHNS, CDR2 SASEGT, per germline. V dropped 10 bases and J dropped 3; count of bases not matched to a gene: 7.

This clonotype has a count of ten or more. CDR3 amino acids: CVTAAQYNEQFF. As DNA, the CDR3 is TGTGTAACTGCGGCTCAGTACAATGAGCAGTTCTTC. The chain is built from TRBV27 and TRBJ2-1; D remains ambiguous. This CDR3 contains 12 residues. CDR1 and CDR2 from the germline V gene are MNHEY and SMNVEV (reference sequence).

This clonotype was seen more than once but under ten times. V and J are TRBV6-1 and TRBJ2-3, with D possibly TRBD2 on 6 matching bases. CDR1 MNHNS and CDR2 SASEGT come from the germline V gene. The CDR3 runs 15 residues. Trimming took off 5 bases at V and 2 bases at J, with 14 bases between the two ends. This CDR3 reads CASSLPRESTDTQYF. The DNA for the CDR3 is TGTGCCAGCAGTCTTCCACGGGAGTCCACAGATACGCAGTATTTT.

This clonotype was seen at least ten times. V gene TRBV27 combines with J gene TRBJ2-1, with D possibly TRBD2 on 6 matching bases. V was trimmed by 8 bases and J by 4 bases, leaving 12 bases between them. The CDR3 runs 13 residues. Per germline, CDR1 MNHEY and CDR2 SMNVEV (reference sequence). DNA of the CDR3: TGTGCCAGCCGATTTCGGGAGTACAATGAGCAGTTCTTC. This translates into CASRFREYNEQFF.

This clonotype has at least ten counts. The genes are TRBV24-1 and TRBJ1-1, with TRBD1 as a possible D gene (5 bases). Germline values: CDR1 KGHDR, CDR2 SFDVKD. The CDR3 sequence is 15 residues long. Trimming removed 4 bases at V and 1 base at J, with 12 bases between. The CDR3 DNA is TGTGCCACCAGTGACCCCGGGACGGCGAACACTGAAGCTTTCTTT. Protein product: CATSDPGTANTEAFF.

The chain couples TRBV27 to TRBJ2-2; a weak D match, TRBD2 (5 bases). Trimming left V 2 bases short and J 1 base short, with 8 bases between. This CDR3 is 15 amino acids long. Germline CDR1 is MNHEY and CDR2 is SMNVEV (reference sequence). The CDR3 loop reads CASSLVLGNTGELFF. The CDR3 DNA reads TGTGCCAGCAGTTTAGTACTAGGGAACACCGGGGAGCTGTTTTTT.

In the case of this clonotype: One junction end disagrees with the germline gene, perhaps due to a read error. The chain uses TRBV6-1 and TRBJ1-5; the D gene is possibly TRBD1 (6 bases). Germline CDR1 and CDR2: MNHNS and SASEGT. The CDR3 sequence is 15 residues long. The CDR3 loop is CASSHNGQYNQPQHF. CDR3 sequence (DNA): TGTGCCAGCAGTCACAATGGACAGTACAATCAGCCCCAACATTTT.

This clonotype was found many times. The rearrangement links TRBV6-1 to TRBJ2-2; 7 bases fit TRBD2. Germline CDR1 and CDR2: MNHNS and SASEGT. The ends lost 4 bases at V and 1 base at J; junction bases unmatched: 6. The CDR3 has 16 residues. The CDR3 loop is CASSAFGGGNTGELFF. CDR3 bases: TGTGCCAGCAGTGCTTTTGGCGGGGGGAACACCGGGGAGCTGTTTTTT.

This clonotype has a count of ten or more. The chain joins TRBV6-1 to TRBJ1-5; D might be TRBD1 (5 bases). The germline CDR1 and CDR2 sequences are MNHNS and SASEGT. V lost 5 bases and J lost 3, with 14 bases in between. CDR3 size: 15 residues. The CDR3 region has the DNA TGTGCCAGCAGTCCGCTGACCGGGGCCAATCAGCCCCAGCATTTT. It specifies CASSPLTGANQPQHF.

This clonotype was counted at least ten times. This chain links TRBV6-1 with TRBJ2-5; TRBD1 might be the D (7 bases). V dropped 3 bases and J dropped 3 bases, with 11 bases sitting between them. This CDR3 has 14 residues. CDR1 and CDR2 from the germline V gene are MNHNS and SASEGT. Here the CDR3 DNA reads TGTGCCAGCAGTGACTTCAGGGGGGAAGAGACCCAGTACTTC. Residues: CASSDFRGEETQYF.

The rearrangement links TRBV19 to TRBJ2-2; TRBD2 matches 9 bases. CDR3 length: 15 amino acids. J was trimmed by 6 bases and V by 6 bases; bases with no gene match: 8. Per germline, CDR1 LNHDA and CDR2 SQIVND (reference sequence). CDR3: CASRGLAGIAGELFF. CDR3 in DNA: TGTGCCAGTAGAGGGCTAGCGGGAATAGCCGGGGAGCTGTTTTTT.

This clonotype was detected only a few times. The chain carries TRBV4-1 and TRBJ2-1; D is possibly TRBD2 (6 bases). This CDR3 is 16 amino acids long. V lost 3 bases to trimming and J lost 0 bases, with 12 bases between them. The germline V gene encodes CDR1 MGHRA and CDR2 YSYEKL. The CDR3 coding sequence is TGCGCCAGCAGCCACCCCCCCGGGGGCTCCTACAATGAGCAGTTCTTC. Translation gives CASSHPPGGSYNEQFF.

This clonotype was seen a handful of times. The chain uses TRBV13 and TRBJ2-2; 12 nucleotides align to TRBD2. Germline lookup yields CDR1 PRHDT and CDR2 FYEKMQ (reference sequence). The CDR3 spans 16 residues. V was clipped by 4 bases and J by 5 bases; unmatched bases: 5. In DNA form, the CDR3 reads TGTGCCAGCAGCTCTAGCGGGAGGGCCTCTACCGGGGAGCTGTTTTTT. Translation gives CASSSSGRASTGELFF.

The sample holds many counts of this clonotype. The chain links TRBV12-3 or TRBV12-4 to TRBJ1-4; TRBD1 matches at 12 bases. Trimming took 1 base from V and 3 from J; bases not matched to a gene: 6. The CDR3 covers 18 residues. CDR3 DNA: TGTGCCAGCAGTTTAGGGCCCGGGACAGGGGGCTCTAATGAAAAACTGTTTTTT. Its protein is CASSLGPGTGGSNEKLFF.